This section outlines one T cell receptor beta chain sequence together with its context. V dropped 0 bases and J dropped 8; count of bases not matched to a gene: 4. The CDR3 runs 16 residues. From germline, CDR1 is MGHRA and CDR2 YSYEKL. Some clones are missing from TCRdb's copy, which holds only in-frame ones; the method was immunoSEQ multiplex PCR. The repertoire consists of around 220,000 clones, with approximately 79% occurring once and the leading ten covering around 5.1%. The sample is drawn from a study of blood T cell repertoires in COVID-19. This receptor was obtained from a human donor in a cohort sampled during active COVID-19. The rearrangement joins TRBV4-1 to TRBJ2-1; 13 bases line up with TRBD2. Sequenced material: peripheral blood. CDR3 bases: TGCGCCAGCAGCCAAGAAGGGACTAGCGGGATCCATGAGCAGTTCTTC. This sequence encodes CASSQEGTSGIHEQFF.